These T cell receptor beta chains were read from a single sample in a study of blood T cell repertoires in COVID-19. The method was immunoSEQ multiplex PCR; TCRdb's version includes in-frame clones alone and lacks a portion of them. In the table there are about 270,000 clones, approximately 82% of which are singletons. Sequencing was carried out using peripheral blood. Every receptor here comes from a woman in her late teens or twenties with acute or convalescent COVID-19. The CDR3 runs from the conserved cysteine through the conserved F or W. The D gene is left open where the match is weak.

TRBD1	TRBV6-2/TRBV6-3	TRBJ2-7	CASSPGTGVVYEQYF	TGTGCCAGCAGCCCCGGGACAGGGGTAGTCTACGAGCAGTACTTC
TRBD2	TRBV10-3	TRBJ2-7	CAISATTSGTYEQYF	TGTGCCATCAGCGCCACCACTAGCGGCACCTACGAGCAGTACTTC
.	TRBV7-9	TRBJ2-7	CASSSPRGSDEQYF	TGTGCCAGCAGCTCACCTCGGGGGAGTGACGAGCAGTACTTC
TRBD1	TRBV30	TRBJ1-1	CAWIGTDRVNTEAFF	TGTGCCTGGATAGGGACGGACAGGGTGAACACTGAAGCTTTCTTT
TRBD1	TRBV6-5	TRBJ2-7	CASRQGTGRDEQYF	TGTGCCAGCAGACAGGGGACAGGGCGTGACGAGCAGTACTTC
.	TRBV3-1/TRBV3-2	TRBJ2-2	CASSQDLRYTGELFF	TGTGCCAGCAGCCAAGATCTGCGATACACCGGGGAGCTGTTTTTT
.	TRBV19	TRBJ1-2	CASSIVRRGSSYGYTF	TGTGCCAGTAGTATCGTCCGCAGGGGTAGTAGCTATGGCTACACCTTC
.	TRBV4-3	TRBJ1-4	CASSATTSGNEKLFF	TGCGCCAGCAGCGCTACGACCTCAGGGAATGAAAAACTGTTTTTT
TRBD2	TRBV7-3	TRBJ2-1	CASSLLPTSGLSYNEQFF	TGTGCCAGCAGCTTACTCCCGACTAGCGGGTTATCCTACAATGAGCAGTTCTTC
TRBD2	TRBV11-3	TRBJ2-1	CASSLAAVAGYNEQFF	TGTGCCAGCAGCTTAGCTGCGGTAGCGGGCTACAATGAGCAGTTCTTC
TRBD2	TRBV5-6	TRBJ2-1	CASSLAVAGVQFF	TGTGCCAGCAGCTTGGCGGTAGCGGGAGTCCAGTTCTTC
TRBD2	TRBV10-3	TRBJ2-2	CAISASLAGANTGELFF	TGTGCCATCAGTGCCTCCTTAGCGGGAGCGAACACCGGGGAGCTGTTTTTT